The subject of this entry is one T cell receptor (beta chain). Sequenced by immunoSEQ multiplex PCR; TCRdb stores in-frame clones only, minus some. Among 5,300 or so clones listed, 78% were seen once. Treatment denoted: randomized to nivolumab then ipilimumab (arm A) or the reverse (arm B). Patients had received no earlier DNA-damaging chemotherapy. PBMC sorting kept live CD3+CD8+ cells without CD19 or CD56. V gave up 5 bases and J gave up 6 bases, with 13 bases separating them. The CDR3 covers 13 residues. Germline V gives CDR1 SEHNR, CDR2 FQNEAQ (reference sequence). This sample was taken from a study of sequential checkpoint blockade in melanoma. Background on the study: Arm A got nivolumab then ipilimumab; arm B the reverse, 1:1. Maintenance nivolumab came after either treatment sequence.

The clonotype comes from a human donor with melanoma. V and J are TRBV7-9 and TRBJ1-2; maybe TRBD1 (6 bases). The source material was CD8+ T cells sorted from blood (inferred from file names), sampled from a patient given nivolumab and ipilimumab in sequence. The CDR3 reads CASSPGARDGYTF. DNA for the CDR3: TGTGCCAGCAGCCCAGGGGCAAGGGATGGCTACACCTTC.